This TCR beta chain stems from a study of T cells after yellow fever vaccination. This clonotype was detected a few times. V dropped 4 bases and J dropped 15; count of bases not matched to a gene: 13. In germline, CDR1 is SGHNT, CDR2 YYREEE (reference sequence). This CDR3 contains 13 residues. Each CDR3 protein is one row after TCRdb ran MiXCR on the 5' RACE reads. The sample consists of a few hundred thousand distinct CDR3 sequences, approximately 4% of them appearing once. Sequencing was performed on PBMCs, taken 5 days after the yellow fever booster vaccination. The TCR comes from a man aged 18 to 30 who received the YFV17D yellow fever vaccine. The chain joins TRBV5-4 to TRBJ2-1; 7 bases align to TRBD1. CDR3 DNA sequence: TGTGCCAGCAGCAGCAGGACAGGTTTGGATTGGTTCTTC. Encoded protein: CASSSRTGLDWFF.